The clone carrying this T cell receptor (beta chain) is classed as medium-sized. The antigen is undetermined. This specimen comes from a study of early T cells in non-severe SARS-CoV-2 infection. At the level of the study: Chains were unpaired, as sequencing was done on bulk RNA from unsorted whole blood.

Study outcomes and limitations: VDJdb matching skewed toward anti-spike CD8 responses, missing private and CD4 specificities.

Molecules of cDNA were individually given unique molecular identifiers that were attached to them. TCRdb reprocessed the 5' RACE reads with MiXCR, giving one entry per CDR3 protein. This sample has about 29,000 distinct CDR3 sequences, with about 5% found just once. V was cut by 4 bases and J by 0 bases, with 0 bases left in between. The CDR3 runs 12 residues. Per the germline V gene, CDR1 is KGHSY and CDR2 is FQNENV. The V call is TRBV16, the J call TRBJ2-2; D unresolved. This sequence was found in an adult who was a healthcare worker with PCR-confirmed SARS-CoV-2 infection or an uninfected control (not recorded which). Source material: whole blood. Written as DNA, the CDR3 is TGTGCCAGCAGCCCGAACACCGGGGAGCTGTTTTTT. The encoded protein is CASSPNTGELFF.